These T cell receptor beta chains were read from a single sample in a study of regulatory T cells in long-lasting Graves disease. TCRdb ran MiXCR on the multiplex PCR reads and lists one entry per CDR3 protein. Of nearly 350,000 distinct CDR3 sequences detected, around 20% appear once; the ten largest clones hold approximately 31%. The sequenced sample was peripheral blood mononuclear cells (PBMCs), obtained when the disease was refractory, from a patient treated with antithyroid drugs. These receptors all come from a female donor with Graves disease. Both conserved end residues are part of each CDR3. A D gene is named only where the DNA matches it firmly. A clone size is listed for some rows: how often the clone was seen (once, few, many), or a class if it is expanded.

d_call: TRBD1; j_call: TRBJ2-7; v_call: TRBV6-1; cdr3_length: 15; clone_size: .; cdr3_nt: TGTGCCAGCAGTGAAGAGACAGGGGGTCCCTACGAGCAGTACTTC; cdr3_aa: CASSEETGGPYEQYF
d_call: TRBD1; j_call: TRBJ1-2; v_call: TRBV7-2; cdr3_length: 16; clone_size: many; cdr3_nt: TGTGCCAGCAGCGTAAGAGGGGGCACAACTTCATATGGCTACACCTTC; cdr3_aa: CASSVRGGTTSYGYTF
d_call: TRBD2; j_call: TRBJ2-5; v_call: TRBV28; cdr3_length: 15; clone_size: many; cdr3_nt: TGTGCCAGCAGTGTCCCTAGCGGGATTGGGGAGACCCAGTACTTC; cdr3_aa: CASSVPSGIGETQYF
d_call: .; j_call: TRBJ2-5; v_call: TRBV3-1; cdr3_length: 12; clone_size: many; cdr3_nt: TGTGCCAGCAGCCAAGGCCAAGAGACCCAGTACTTC; cdr3_aa: CASSQGQETQYF
d_call: .; j_call: TRBJ1-1; v_call: TRBV4-1; cdr3_length: 14; clone_size: .; cdr3_nt: TGCGCCAGCAGCCTCAACCAGGTGAACACTGAAGCTTTCTTT; cdr3_aa: CASSLNQVNTEAFF
d_call: .; j_call: TRBJ1-2; v_call: TRBV11-3; cdr3_length: 16; clone_size: .; cdr3_nt: TGTGCCAGCAGCTTCGGTCGAGGGGGGGGCGACTATGGCTACACCTTC; cdr3_aa: CASSFGRGGGDYGYTF
d_call: TRBD1; j_call: TRBJ2-2; v_call: TRBV27; cdr3_length: 16; clone_size: few; cdr3_nt: TGTGCCAGCAGTCCAATTGACAGGGTCAGCACCGGGGAGCTGTTTTTT; cdr3_aa: CASSPIDRVSTGELFF
d_call: TRBD1; j_call: TRBJ1-4; v_call: TRBV13; cdr3_length: 17; clone_size: few; cdr3_nt: TGTGCCAGCAGCTTATCCTACTCCGGGACAGGGACGGAAAAACTGTTTTTT; cdr3_aa: CASSLSYSGTGTEKLFF
d_call: .; j_call: TRBJ2-5; v_call: TRBV28; cdr3_length: 15; clone_size: many; cdr3_nt: TGTGCCAGCAGTTCCTCCTCCCAAGGGTCAGAGACCCAGTACTTC; cdr3_aa: CASSSSSQGSETQYF
d_call: TRBD1; j_call: TRBJ1-2; v_call: TRBV7-9; cdr3_length: 14; clone_size: many; cdr3_nt: TGTGCCAGCAGCCCTGGGACAGGGGGATATGGCTACACCTTC; cdr3_aa: CASSPGTGGYGYTF
d_call: TRBD1; j_call: TRBJ2-7; v_call: TRBV28; cdr3_length: 15; clone_size: many; cdr3_nt: TGTGCCAGCAGGGAGACAGGGTCCCCCCCCTACGAGCAGTACTTC; cdr3_aa: CASRETGSPPYEQYF
d_call: TRBD1; j_call: TRBJ2-7; v_call: TRBV28; cdr3_length: 18; clone_size: many; cdr3_nt: TGTGCCAGCAGTTTGTGGCAGGGGGCCAGAGGGTCTTCTATAGAGCAGTACTTC; cdr3_aa: CASSLWQGARGSSIEQYF
d_call: .; j_call: TRBJ1-2; v_call: TRBV27; cdr3_length: 14; clone_size: .; cdr3_nt: TGTGCCAGCAGCCCCACTCACGGCCAATATGGCTACACCTTC; cdr3_aa: CASSPTHGQYGYTF
d_call: .; j_call: TRBJ2-3; v_call: TRBV6-2/TRBV6-3; cdr3_length: 15; clone_size: many; cdr3_nt: TGTGCCAGCAGTTATCCCCTCGACAGACCCGATACGCAGTATTTT; cdr3_aa: CASSYPLDRPDTQYF
d_call: .; j_call: TRBJ2-2; v_call: TRBV3-1; cdr3_length: 13; clone_size: many; cdr3_nt: TGTGCCAGCAGCCAAGTGGGGGGGGGCGTGCTGTTTTTT; cdr3_aa: CASSQVGGGVLFF
d_call: TRBD1; j_call: TRBJ1-6; v_call: TRBV28; cdr3_length: 15; clone_size: many; cdr3_nt: TGTGCCAGCAGCCTGCTACAGGGGGATAATTCACCCCTCCACTTT; cdr3_aa: CASSLLQGDNSPLHF
d_call: TRBD2; j_call: TRBJ2-1; v_call: TRBV12-3/TRBV12-4; cdr3_length: 15; clone_size: .; cdr3_nt: TGTGCCAGCAGTTTGGCGGGAGGGTCGAACAATGAGCAGTTCTTC; cdr3_aa: CASSLAGGSNNEQFF
d_call: TRBD1; j_call: TRBJ2-7; v_call: TRBV2; cdr3_length: 13; clone_size: many; cdr3_nt: TGTGCCAGCAGAATGGGACAGGGCTACGAGCAGTACTTC; cdr3_aa: CASRMGQGYEQYF
d_call: TRBD1; j_call: TRBJ1-2; v_call: TRBV6-5; cdr3_length: 16; clone_size: .; cdr3_nt: TGTGCCAGCAGTTACTCCAGAGGGACAGGGGTCTATGGCTACACCTTC; cdr3_aa: CASSYSRGTGVYGYTF
d_call: TRBD1; j_call: TRBJ1-4; v_call: TRBV19; cdr3_length: 15; clone_size: few; cdr3_nt: TGTGCCAACGAACTAACCGGGACAGGACCTGAAAAACTGTTTTTT; cdr3_aa: CANELTGTGPEKLFF
d_call: TRBD2; j_call: TRBJ2-3; v_call: TRBV11-2; cdr3_length: 17; clone_size: .; cdr3_nt: TGTGCCAGCAGCACCCTCCCGGGACTAACACGGGGAGATACGCAGTATTTT; cdr3_aa: CASSTLPGLTRGDTQYF
d_call: .; j_call: TRBJ1-5; v_call: TRBV7-2; cdr3_length: 18; clone_size: many; cdr3_nt: TGTGCCAGCAGCTTACGGAGGCGGTGGGGCCTTAGCAATCAGCCCCAGCATTTT; cdr3_aa: CASSLRRRWGLSNQPQHF
d_call: .; j_call: TRBJ1-2; v_call: TRBV6-4; cdr3_length: 15; clone_size: many; cdr3_nt: TGTGCCAGCAGTGAACAGCCGAGGGGCAACTATGGCTACACCTTC; cdr3_aa: CASSEQPRGNYGYTF
d_call: .; j_call: TRBJ1-5; v_call: TRBV19; cdr3_length: 14; clone_size: .; cdr3_nt: TGTGCCAGTAGTATAACGCCGGGGAACCAGCCCCAGCATTTT; cdr3_aa: CASSITPGNQPQHF
d_call: .; j_call: TRBJ1-5; v_call: TRBV20-1; cdr3_length: 15; clone_size: many; cdr3_nt: TGCAGTGCTAGAGATGAAAACAGGGTCCATCAGCCCCAGCATTTT; cdr3_aa: CSARDENRVHQPQHF
d_call: TRBD2; j_call: TRBJ2-7; v_call: TRBV13; cdr3_length: 15; clone_size: .; cdr3_nt: TGTGCCAGCAGCTCCCGGACTAGCGGAGCCTACGAGCAGTACTTC; cdr3_aa: CASSSRTSGAYEQYF
d_call: .; j_call: TRBJ2-5; v_call: TRBV20-1; cdr3_length: 13; clone_size: few; cdr3_nt: TGCAGTGCTAGGGTCTGGGATCAAGAGACCCAGTACTTC; cdr3_aa: CSARVWDQETQYF
d_call: .; j_call: TRBJ1-2; v_call: TRBV6-1; cdr3_length: 15; clone_size: many; cdr3_nt: TGTGCCAGCAAACCGAGGAGTGAAGCTAACTATGGCTACACCTTC; cdr3_aa: CASKPRSEANYGYTF
d_call: .; j_call: TRBJ1-2; v_call: TRBV12-3/TRBV12-4; cdr3_length: 13; clone_size: many; cdr3_nt: TGTGCCAGCAGAGCTAGGGAGAACTATGGCTACACCTTC; cdr3_aa: CASRARENYGYTF
d_call: .; j_call: TRBJ1-1; v_call: TRBV6-1; cdr3_length: 13; clone_size: few; cdr3_nt: TGTGCCATGCAGGGACTTCTGAACACTGAAGCTTTCTTT; cdr3_aa: CAMQGLLNTEAFF
d_call: TRBD2; j_call: TRBJ2-3; v_call: TRBV7-2; cdr3_length: 17; clone_size: .; cdr3_nt: TGTGCCAGCAGCTTAGGGGGACTAGCGGGGTCCACAGATACGCAGTATTTT; cdr3_aa: CASSLGGLAGSTDTQYF
d_call: TRBD1; j_call: TRBJ2-2; v_call: TRBV19; cdr3_length: 15; clone_size: few; cdr3_nt: TGTGCCAGTACCCCAGGGACAGGGAGCACCGGGGAGCTGTTTTTT; cdr3_aa: CASTPGTGSTGELFF
d_call: .; j_call: TRBJ1-1; v_call: TRBV10-3; cdr3_length: 14; clone_size: many; cdr3_nt: TGTGCCATCACGGCGACCGGGGGCGGCACTGAAGCTTTCTTT; cdr3_aa: CAITATGGGTEAFF
d_call: .; j_call: TRBJ1-1; v_call: TRBV19; cdr3_length: 11; clone_size: few; cdr3_nt: TGTGCCAGTAGTATGTTCAGTGAAGCTTTCTTT; cdr3_aa: CASSMFSEAFF
d_call: .; j_call: TRBJ2-5; v_call: TRBV7-3; cdr3_length: 13; clone_size: few; cdr3_nt: TGTGCCAGCAGCTTAGTTAGCCAAGAGACCCAGTACTTC; cdr3_aa: CASSLVSQETQYF
d_call: .; j_call: TRBJ1-2; v_call: TRBV29-1; cdr3_length: 12; clone_size: many; cdr3_nt: TGCAGCGTTGATGTGGAGTATCTAAGCTACACCTTC; cdr3_aa: CSVDVEYLSYTF
d_call: .; j_call: TRBJ2-7; v_call: TRBV20-1; cdr3_length: 14; clone_size: .; cdr3_nt: TGCAGTGCTAGAGATCTAAGCCGCTCCTACGAGCAGTACTTC; cdr3_aa: CSARDLSRSYEQYF
d_call: TRBD1; j_call: TRBJ1-2; v_call: TRBV29-1; cdr3_length: 13; clone_size: .; cdr3_nt: TGCAGCGCTCTTACAGGGGGCGCGGATGGCTACACCTTC; cdr3_aa: CSALTGGADGYTF
d_call: .; j_call: TRBJ2-5; v_call: TRBV19; cdr3_length: 15; clone_size: .; cdr3_nt: TGTGCCAGTAGTATGGGATTTACCGGCGCAGAGACCCAGTACTTC; cdr3_aa: CASSMGFTGAETQYF
d_call: .; j_call: TRBJ1-1; v_call: TRBV19; cdr3_length: 15; clone_size: .; cdr3_nt: TGTGCCAGCCGCACCCGCCAGGGGCTGGGGACTGAAGCTTTCTTT; cdr3_aa: CASRTRQGLGTEAFF
d_call: .; j_call: TRBJ2-6; v_call: TRBV7-8; cdr3_length: 13; clone_size: many; cdr3_nt: TGTGCTTTGACAGGTTCTGGGGCCAACGTCCTGACTTTC; cdr3_aa: CALTGSGANVLTF